This TCR beta chain was sequenced for a study of CD8 T cells in ankylosing spondylitis. To note about this clonotype: No antigen is known for it.

Making use of molecular barcodes, quantitative 5'-RACE generated TCR beta libraries. MiXCR, run by TCRdb on the 5' RACE reads, gives a single entry per CDR3 protein. The sample holds around 770,000 distinct CDR3 sequences, 12% seen once. Study outcomes and limitations: Ankylosing spondylitis blood seemed to carry a telltale TCR beta motif made of several highly homologous variants. Matched ankylosing spondylitis synovial fluid reportedly showed significant enrichment of disease-linked clones. Disease-linked clones bore a CD8+ phenotype, appearing relatively rarely in peripheral blood. Reports of some motif variants in reactive arthritis synovial fluid and blood predate this one.

Input material: blood, either unsorted or a sorted T cell fraction (not recorded which). This sequence originates from a male donor with ankylosing spondylitis.

The CDR3: CASSLEGSGGYTF. CDR3 bases: TGCGCCAGCAGCTTGGAGGGCAGCGGTGGCTACACCTTC. The chain is built from TRBV5-1 and TRBJ1-2; D gene unclear. The germline V gene encodes CDR1 SGHRS and CDR2 YFSETQ. The length of the CDR3 is 13 residues. V was shortened by 0 bases and J by 7 bases, with 10 bases between the two germline ends. Full variable domain (missing parts from reference TRBV5-1 and TRBJ1-2): KAGVTQTPRYLIKTRGQQVTLSCSPISGHRSVSWYQQTPGQGLQFLFEYFSETQRNKGNFPGRFSGRQFSNSRSEMNVSTLELGDSALYLCASSLEGSGGYTFGSGTRLTVV.